This record concerns one TCR beta chain sequence. This sample is drawn from a study of blood T cell repertoires in COVID-19. Study background: PBMCs, B-cell-depleted T cells, or T cells were the source of the cDNA or gDNA that made up the material.

TCRdb's table, derived via immunoSEQ multiplex PCR, lists solely in-frame clones and lacks some. This sample has 300,000 to 400,000 clones, with roughly 84% found just once. The receptor comes from a man in his forties or fifties with active or convalescent COVID-19. Sample: peripheral blood.

CDR3 amino acids: CASSLASGGSEAFF. For the CDR3, the DNA is TGCGCCAGCAGCTTGGCCTCAGGGGGCTCTGAAGCTTTCTTT. The chain employs TRBV5-1 and TRBJ1-1, with 8 bases identical to TRBD1. CDR3 size: 14 residues. Germline lookup yields CDR1 SGHRS and CDR2 YFSETQ. V lost 0 bases to trimming and J lost 6 bases; unmatched junction nucleotides: 4.